The sequence of this TCR beta chain was determined in a study of CD8 T cells in ankylosing spondylitis. One entry per CDR3 protein results from TCRdb running MiXCR on the 5' RACE reads. In the table there are 200,000 to 250,000 distinct CDR3 sequences, around a tenth of which are singletons. Germline V gene lookup returns CDR1 SGHRS and CDR2 YFSETQ. Trimming cost V 4 bases and J 0 bases, with 17 bases left between them. The CDR3 extends over 17 amino acids. Sequencing used blood, either unsorted or a sorted T cell fraction (not recorded which). The rearrangement uses TRBV5-1 and TRBJ2-4, with D possibly matching TRBD1 (5 bases). This clonotype originated in a male donor with ankylosing spondylitis or in good health (not recorded which). The DNA of the CDR3 is TGCGCCAGCAGCCGAAACCGACAGAGGATAGCCAAAAACATTCAGTACTTC. Translating gives CASSRNRQRIAKNIQYF.